The clone carrying this T cell receptor beta chain has just a few counts. What it binds is unknown. The record originates from a study of T cell repertoires in aging, cancer and after chemotherapy. Turning to the study itself: Donors were grouped into six age bands spanning 30 or younger through 70 or older.

Multiplex touch-down PCR with TRB-A/B primers amplified rearranged V-D-J TRB sequences. Each CDR3 protein is one row after TCRdb ran MiXCR on the multiplex PCR reads. Of 15,000 to 20,000 distinct CDR3 sequences in the sample, 37% were seen once. The study's findings and limits: Median generation probability rose over the chemotherapy interval in each cancer cohort, suggesting rebound thymic output. Loss of evenness, beyond lost richness, contributed to age-related TCR diversity decline in cancer patients.

Germline V gene data show CDR1 as SEHNR and CDR2 as FQNEAQ (reference sequence). This CDR3 has 14 residues. The trim removed 5 bases at V and 5 bases at J, leaving 8 bases unmatched. TCR beta rearrangements were amplified from peripheral blood genomic DNA. This clonotype was obtained from a human donor with a solid tumor. The sequenced sample consisted of blood. The rearrangement links TRBV7-9 to TRBJ2-5, with 7 bases fitting TRBD1. CDR3 coding DNA: TGTGCCAGCAGCCTGACAGGGATGGCCGAGACCCAGTACTTC. Translation: CASSLTGMAETQYF.